These T cell receptor beta chains were read from a single sample in a study of blood T cells in healthy people across ages. TCRdb re-derived calls from the 5' RACE reads in MiXCR, one entry per CDR3 protein. The table lists 600,000 to 1,000,000 distinct CDR3 sequences, 25% of them singletons, with under 4% in the top ten. The sample was also reused in another study, on T cells of mothers and their children.

Sequencing was done on a sample of blood. These receptors all stem from a boy between 5 and 17 years old in good health. Each CDR3 is given with its conserved first and last residue. Each record gives: J gene, D gene, V gene, clone size, CDR3 protein, CDR3 DNA. D genes are given only for firm matches. Clone size appears in some rows only: once, few, many, or a class for an expanded clone.

TRBJ2-1,TRBD2,TRBV5-1,few,CASSLPSGEQFF,TGCGCCAGCAGCTTGCCTAGCGGAGAGCAGTTCTTC
TRBJ1-1,NA,TRBV7-9,NA,CASSLALGGFTEAFF,TGTGCCAGCAGCTTAGCCCTAGGCGGCTTCACTGAAGCTTTCTTT
TRBJ2-1,NA,TRBV29-1,NA,CSVESHQGGEQFF,TGCAGCGTTGAATCTCATCAGGGAGGTGAGCAGTTCTTC
TRBJ2-5,NA,TRBV7-9,NA,CASSSRLETQYF,TGTGCCAGCAGCTCGAGGCTAGAGACCCAGTACTTC
TRBJ2-1,NA,TRBV5-6,NA,CASSLLQTGYNEQFF,TGTGCCAGCAGCTTGCTCCAGACCGGCTACAATGAGCAGTTCTTC
TRBJ2-2,NA,TRBV7-9,NA,CASSLGVPGELFF,TGTGCCAGCAGCTTAGGGGTCCCCGGGGAGCTGTTTTTT
TRBJ1-4,NA,TRBV7-9,NA,CASSLMVGNEKLFF,TGTGCCAGCAGCTTAATGGTTGGGAATGAAAAACTGTTTTTT
TRBJ1-4,NA,TRBV4-3,NA,CASSQDGGRASEKLFF,TGCGCCAGCAGCCAAGATGGCGGCAGGGCGAGTGAAAAACTGTTTTTT
TRBJ2-5,NA,TRBV20-1,NA,CSARTARLKQETQYF,TGCAGTGCTAGGACCGCTAGACTTAAACAAGAGACCCAGTACTTC
TRBJ2-7,NA,TRBV29-1,few,CSVEDPGTGTYEQYF,TGCAGCGTTGAAGATCCCGGGACCGGGACCTACGAGCAGTACTTC
TRBJ1-4,TRBD1,TRBV6-2/TRBV6-3,few,CASSCPTGEDEKLFF,TGTGCCAGCAGTTGCCCGACAGGGGAGGATGAAAAACTGTTTTTT
TRBJ2-1,TRBD1,TRBV3-1,NA,CASSNSLTGVYNEQFF,TGTGCCAGCAGCAATTCCCTGACAGGGGTCTACAATGAGCAGTTCTTC
TRBJ1-1,NA,TRBV27,NA,CASSRAGVLTEAFF,TGTGCCAGCAGTCGCGCAGGGGTTCTGACTGAAGCTTTCTTT
TRBJ1-3,TRBD1,TRBV4-3,NA,CASSQADRDGNTIYF,TGCGCCAGCAGCCAGGCTGACAGGGATGGAAACACCATATATTTT
TRBJ2-1,TRBD2,TRBV11-3,few,CASSSERDGEQFF,TGTGCCAGCAGCTCAGAGCGGGATGGGGAGCAGTTCTTC
TRBJ2-3,NA,TRBV20-1,few,CTGRSTGTTDTQYF,TGCACAGGGCGATCGACAGGTACCACAGATACGCAGTATTTT
TRBJ2-7,NA,TRBV7-2,NA,CASGITAYEQYF,TGTGCCAGCGGGATTACGGCCTACGAGCAGTACTTC
TRBJ2-5,TRBD2,TRBV20-1,NA,CSARDSGRAVQTQYF,TGCAGTGCTAGAGATAGCGGGAGGGCAGTCCAGACCCAGTACTTC
TRBJ1-1,NA,TRBV13,few,CASSSRQEFAEAFF,TGTGCCAGCAGTTCCCGACAGGAGTTCGCTGAAGCTTTCTTT
TRBJ1-6,NA,TRBV7-2,many,CASSLDFASPLHF,TGTGCCAGCAGCTTAGATTTTGCTTCACCCCTCCACTTT
TRBJ2-2,TRBD2,TRBV10-3,NA,CAISELAEGTGELFF,TGTGCCATCAGTGAGCTAGCGGAGGGTACCGGGGAGCTGTTTTTT
TRBJ2-2,NA,TRBV7-2,few,CASSNRDRNTGELFF,TGTGCCAGCAGCAACCGCGACCGAAACACCGGGGAGCTGTTTTTT
TRBJ2-5,NA,TRBV21-1,NA,CASSTRDTFLSDGQYF,TGTGCCAGCAGCACTAGGGACACTTTCCTCTCCGACGGGCAGTACTTC
TRBJ2-2,NA,TRBV20-1,few,CSARVRHQTGELFF,TGCAGTGCTAGAGTTCGGCACCAGACCGGGGAGCTGTTTTTT
TRBJ1-2,NA,TRBV27,few,CASSGGQHGYTF,TGTGCCAGCAGTGGGGGCCAACATGGCTACACCTTC
TRBJ2-4,NA,TRBV4-3,few,CASSLRGGIQYF,TGCGCCAGCAGCCTCCGAGGGGGAATTCAGTACTTC
TRBJ2-3,NA,TRBV28,NA,CASSLWTTDADTQYF,TGTGCCAGCAGTTTATGGACGACGGATGCAGATACGCAGTATTTT
TRBJ1-1,TRBD1,TRBV9,few,CASSPRDRGPEAFF,TGTGCCAGCAGCCCCCGGGACAGGGGTCCTGAAGCTTTCTTT
TRBJ2-7,NA,TRBV14,NA,CASSGPWGAREQYF,TGTGCCAGCAGCGGCCCTTGGGGGGCAAGGGAGCAGTACTTC
TRBJ1-2,NA,TRBV12-3/TRBV12-4,NA,CASSLGPGGYGYTF,TGTGCCAGCAGTTTGGGGCCCGGCGGCTATGGCTACACCTTC
TRBJ2-3,TRBD2,TRBV7-3,NA,CASSLNFLAGSDTQYF,TGTGCCAGCAGCTTAAATTTTCTAGCGGGCTCGGATACGCAGTATTTT
TRBJ1-1,NA,TRBV6-6,NA,CASSTGTGTAKKAFF,TGTGCCAGCAGCACCGGGACCGGGACGGCAAAGAAAGCTTTCTTT
TRBJ1-5,NA,TRBV7-8,few,CASSVSNQPQHF,TGTGCCAGCAGCGTAAGCAATCAGCCCCAGCATTTT
TRBJ1-2,NA,TRBV14,NA,CASSQVSSNYGYTF,TGTGCCAGCAGCCAAGTATCAAGCAACTATGGCTACACCTTC
TRBJ2-5,TRBD2,TRBV29-1,few,CSVEGLGLAPTGETQYF,TGCAGCGTTGAAGGCCTAGGACTAGCGCCAACTGGAGAGACCCAGTACTTC
TRBJ1-5,NA,TRBV6-5,NA,CASSYDVSQPQHF,TGTGCCAGCAGTTATGACGTCTCTCAGCCCCAGCATTTT
TRBJ2-4,TRBD2,TRBV7-9,NA,CASSPTWRGENIQYF,TGTGCCAGCAGCCCGACCTGGCGGGGGGAGAACATTCAGTACTTC
TRBJ1-1,NA,TRBV5-1,many,CASSLVGGNTEAFF,TGTGCCAGCAGCCTAGTTGGGGGTAACACTGAAGCTTTCTTT
TRBJ2-2,NA,TRBV5-1,few,CASNSAAAHTGELFF,TGCGCCAGCAACTCGGCGGCGGCCCACACCGGGGAGCTGTTTTTT
TRBJ2-5,TRBD2,TRBV12-3/TRBV12-4,few,CASSNSPGLRRETQYF,TGTGCCAGCAGTAATTCACCGGGACTAAGGCGAGAGACCCAGTACTTC
TRBJ2-1,TRBD1,TRBV29-1,few,CSGVRDRALGEQFF,TGCAGCGGCGTCCGGGACAGGGCTCTCGGTGAGCAGTTCTTC
TRBJ1-5,TRBD1,TRBV7-9,NA,CASGLTGSNNQPQHF,TGTGCCAGCGGTTTGACAGGGAGTAACAATCAGCCCCAGCATTTT
TRBJ2-7,TRBD1,TRBV27,few,CASSSSTGFSYEQYF,TGTGCCAGCAGTTCATCGACAGGGTTCAGCTACGAGCAGTACTTC
TRBJ2-5,NA,TRBV7-8,NA,CASSFVPRDAPETQYF,TGTGCCAGCAGCTTCGTACCTCGGGACGCACCAGAGACCCAGTACTTC
TRBJ2-2,TRBD1,TRBV6-5,NA,CASSYETGAGELFF,TGTGCCAGCAGTTACGAGACAGGGGCCGGGGAGCTGTTTTTT
TRBJ2-2,NA,TRBV9,NA,CASSVAGPNAGELFF,TGTGCCAGCAGCGTAGCGGGTCCGAACGCCGGGGAGCTGTTTTTT
TRBJ1-4,NA,TRBV7-2,NA,CASSLGFNEKLFF,TGTGCCAGCAGCTTGGGATTTAATGAAAAACTGTTTTTT
TRBJ2-1,TRBD2,TRBV29-1,NA,CSVDGLAGASSSYNEQFF,TGCAGCGTTGACGGCCTAGCGGGAGCCTCTAGCTCCTACAATGAGCAGTTCTTC
TRBJ2-7,NA,TRBV29-1,NA,CSVGTRERGYEQYF,TGCAGCGTTGGTACCAGGGAAAGGGGTTACGAGCAGTACTTC
TRBJ2-1,NA,TRBV7-9,few,CASSLVGSSGEQFF,TGTGCCAGCAGCTTAGTCGGGTCGTCGGGAGAGCAGTTCTTC
TRBJ1-2,NA,TRBV3-1,few,CASSQDGEAAYGYTF,TGTGCCAGCAGCCAAGATGGGGAGGCAGCCTATGGCTACACCTTC
TRBJ2-1,NA,TRBV7-9,NA,CASSSPGTSYNEQFF,TGTGCCAGCAGCTCCCCGGGGACATCCTACAATGAGCAGTTCTTC
TRBJ2-3,NA,TRBV4-3,few,CASSQDYYTDTQYF,TGCGCCAGCAGCCAAGACTATTACACAGATACGCAGTATTTT